This T cell receptor (beta chain) was found in a study of beta chain features in type 1 diabetes. Notes on the study in general: Shortening that was moderate but significant affected the TCRB CDR3s of Type 1 diabetes patients in all four CD4+ subsets.

The germline gives CDR1 ENHRY, CDR2 SYGVKD. Trimming pared 3 bases from V and 2 bases from J, leaving 7 bases between. The CDR3 totals 13 residues. This clone turned up a few times. The antigen remains undetermined. The authors reverse transcribed all of the isolated RNA, so sequencing captured expressed TCRB transcripts. TCRdb's copy holds only in-frame clones and misses some; the assay was immunoSEQ multiplex PCR. Counted here are approximately 730,000 clones, around an eighth occurring once; the ten biggest clones make up about 0.02%. The clonotype was recovered from a man younger than 35 with type 1 diabetes. Sequencing was performed on naive CD4+ T cells from blood. The rearrangement uses TRBV10-3 and TRBJ1-2; D unclear. The CDR3 coding sequence is TGTGCCATCAGTGAATACGACAACTATGGCTACACCTTC. Encoded protein: CAISEYDNYGYTF.